The next 20 T cell receptor beta chains were all read from a single sample in a study of CD8 T cells in Susac syndrome. Random hexamers were used to reverse transcribe 0.5 to 1 ug of RNA. TCRdb re-called the immunoSEQ multiplex PCR reads with MiXCR, one entry per CDR3 protein. The data contain approximately 160,000 distinct CDR3 sequences, approximately 92% of them seen just once; the ten biggest clones take up around 0.13%. Input material: CD4+ T cells from PBMCs. The receptors were gathered from a human donor in good health.

This chain links TRBV12-3 or TRBV12-4 with TRBJ1-4; the D is unclear. The CDR3 totals 15 residues. The V end was cut by 3 bases, the J end by 0 bases, with 8 bases between. Here the CDR3 reads CASSFRGATNEKLFF. As DNA, the CDR3 is TGTGCCAGCAGTTTTCGGGGTGCAACTAATGAAAAACTGTTTTTT.

J is TRBJ1-2 and V is TRBV29-1, with a weak D call TRBD1 (6 bases). Trimming left V 5 bases short and J 4 bases short, with 11 bases between. The CDR3 has 12 amino acids. From germline, CDR1 is SQVTM and CDR2 ANQGSEA. The CDR3 here is CSVSTGSYGYTF. CDR3 bases: TGCAGCGTTTCTACAGGGAGCTATGGCTACACCTTC.

This clonotype has a single count. The chain couples TRBV12-3 or TRBV12-4 to TRBJ1-6, with a possible D match to TRBD1 (5 bases). V lost 6 bases and J lost 7, with 10 bases in between. The CDR3 is 13 amino acids. DNA of the CDR3: TGTGCCAGCAGGGGGGACGGGAATTCACCCCTCCACTTT. It specifies CASRGDGNSPLHF.

V usage is TRBV29-1 and J usage is TRBJ2-7; D is perhaps TRBD1 (5 bases). Germline CDR1 reads SQVTM; CDR2 reads ANQGSEA. This CDR3 comprises 12 residues. V lost 0 bases and J 10 bases, leaving 13 bases between the germline ends. CDR3 in amino acids: CSVEESRQGQYF. The CDR3 DNA follows: TGCAGCGTTGAAGAATCCCGGCAGGGACAGTACTTC.

The CDR3 nucleotides are TGTGCCAGCAGTTCCTACCCCGGGGAGCTGTTTTTT. It yields the protein CASSSYPGELFF. The V gene is TRBV27, the J gene TRBJ2-2; D is ambiguous. Looked up from germline, CDR1 is MNHEY and CDR2 is SMNVEV (reference sequence). This CDR3 comprises 12 residues. V lost 4 bases and J 6 bases, leaving 6 bases between the germline ends.

The V gene is TRBV3-1, the J gene TRBJ2-7; D possibly uses TRBD1 or TRBD2 (7 bases each). In germline, CDR1 is LGHDT, CDR2 YNNKEL (reference sequence). The CDR3 has 13 residues. The V end lost 3 bases, the J end lost 6 bases, and 12 bases lay between the germline ends. The chain's CDR3 is CASSQQGGGEQYF. The CDR3 bases are TGTGCCAGCAGCCAGCAGGGGGGGGGCGAGCAGTACTTC.

The J gene is TRBJ1-2, the V gene TRBV27; D unclear. Germline CDR1 MNHEY, CDR2 SMNVEV (reference sequence). This CDR3 spans 13 amino acids. Trimming removed 4 bases at V and 1 base at J, with 7 bases between. The CDR3 protein is CASSSGVNYGYTF. The CDR3 nucleotides read TGTGCCAGCAGTTCCGGGGTTAACTATGGCTACACCTTC.

The chain combines TRBV9 with TRBJ2-2, with 12 bases aligning to TRBD2. V lost 10 bases, J lost 1 base, and 8 bases stayed unmatched. Germline values: CDR1 SGDLS, CDR2 YYNGEE. This CDR3 is built from 16 residues. CDR3 sequence (DNA): TGTGCCTCGGAGACTAGCGGGGGACTGAACACCGGGGAGCTGTTTTTT. The encoded protein is CASETSGGLNTGELFF.

The genes are TRBV6-5 and TRBJ2-7; D remains unclear. V lost 4 bases to trimming and J lost 7 bases, with 11 bases between them. Germline V gives CDR1 MNHEY, CDR2 SVGAGI. This CDR3 has 12 residues. The CDR3 coding sequence is TGTGCCAGCAGTTCCCCTGTGTGGGAGCAGTACTTC. Its protein product is CASSSPVWEQYF.

The gene calls are TRBV11-2 and TRBJ2-7; the match to TRBD1 covers 10 bases. This CDR3 is built from 13 residues. V was clipped by 7 bases and J by 6 bases; unmatched bases: 6. In germline, CDR1 is SGHAT, CDR2 FQNNGV. CDR3 nucleotide sequence: TGTGCCAGCACCAGGCGGGACAGGGGCGAGCAGTACTTC. It yields the protein CASTRRDRGEQYF.

This chain joins TRBV3-1 and TRBJ1-2, with unresolved D. The V end lost 4 bases, the J end lost 4 bases, and 13 bases lay between the germline ends. This CDR3 comprises 14 residues. CDR1 and CDR2 (germline): LGHDT, YNNKEL (reference sequence). The CDR3 reads CASSPRTGTYGYTF. CDR3 nucleotide sequence: TGTGCCAGCAGCCCACGGACCGGAACCTATGGCTACACCTTC.

This clonotype was detected a few times. This CDR3 reads CASSLGVSSYNEQFF. CDR3 DNA sequence: TGTGCCAGCAGCTTAGGGGTCAGCTCCTACAATGAGCAGTTCTTC. The V gene is TRBV7-9, the J gene TRBJ2-1; D is unclear. The CDR3 length is 15 residues. The germline gives CDR1 SEHNR, CDR2 FQNEAQ (reference sequence). Trimming took 1 base from V and 0 from J, leaving 7 bases between them.

The chain uses TRBV18 and TRBJ1-5; weak D call: TRBD1 (6 bases). Germline-derived CDR1 and CDR2 are KGHSH and LQKENI. The V and J ends lost 3 bases and 4 bases respectively, with 7 bases between them. The CDR3 runs to 13 residues. The CDR3 is CASSPGQNQPQHF. CDR3 sequence (DNA): TGTGCCAGCTCACCCGGACAGAATCAGCCCCAGCATTTT.

The V gene is TRBV9, the J gene TRBJ1-6, with 9 bases fitting TRBD1. The trim removed 3 bases at V and 11 bases at J, leaving 6 bases unmatched. This CDR3 region has 14 residues. The V gene's germline CDR1 is SGDLS and CDR2 YYNGEE. The DNA for the CDR3 is TGTGCCAGCAGCGCAGGGACAGGGTGGACACCCCTCCACTTT. Amino acids: CASSAGTGWTPLHF.

This chain uses TRBV6-1 with TRBJ2-1; D is undetermined. V lost 11 bases and J lost 9, with 23 bases in between. Germline V lookup: CDR1 MNHNS, CDR2 SASEGT. This CDR3 has 14 amino acids. CDR3: CAYNPDPGLGEQFF. CDR3 DNA sequence: TGTGCCTATAACCCCGACCCAGGCTTAGGTGAGCAGTTCTTC.

This clonotype has just a few counts. This rearrangement joins TRBV7-9 to TRBJ1-5; 7 bases map to TRBD1. CDR3 size: 14 residues. The junction had 5 bases not matched to a gene; V was cut back by 5 bases and J by 4 bases. The germline gives CDR1 SEHNR, CDR2 FQNEAQ (reference sequence). The CDR3 nucleotides read TGTGCCAGCAGCGCGGGACAGTCGAATCAGCCCCAGCATTTT. Translation: CASSAGQSNQPQHF. Full variable domain (missing parts from reference TRBV7-9 and TRBJ1-5): DTGVSQNPRHKITKRGQNVTFRCDPISEHNRLYWYRQTLGQGPEFLTYFQNEAQLEKSRLLSDRFSAERPKGSFSTLEIQRTEQGDSAMYLCASSAGQSNQPQHFGDGTRLSIL.

This chain links TRBV6-1 with TRBJ2-2; 10 bases line up with TRBD1. Germline CDR1 and CDR2: MNHNS and SASEGT. The length of the CDR3 is 17 residues. Trimming removed 4 bases from V and 6 bases from J; junction bases left unmatched: 11. The CDR3 region is CASSAQTGGAYAGELFF. CDR3 DNA sequence: TGTGCCAGCAGTGCCCAGACAGGGGGCGCATACGCCGGGGAGCTGTTTTTT.

In this sample, this clonotype turned up once. The genes are TRBV7-9 and TRBJ2-5; no clear D gene. The length of the CDR3 is 11 residues. Trimming removed 4 bases at V and 5 bases at J, with 5 bases between. Germline V lookup: CDR1 SEHNR, CDR2 FQNEAQ (reference sequence). The CDR3 reads CASSSWETQYF. In DNA, the CDR3 is TGTGCCAGCAGCTCATGGGAGACCCAGTACTTC. Using reference TRBV7-9 and TRBJ2-5 for the parts outside the CDR3, the full variable domain is DTGVSQNPRHKITKRGQNVTFRCDPISEHNRLYWYRQTLGQGPEFLTYFQNEAQLEKSRLLSDRFSAERPKGSFSTLEIQRTEQGDSAMYLCASSSWETQYFGPGTRLLVL.

The genes are TRBV7-2 and TRBJ2-2; TRBD1 agrees at 7 bases. The germline gives CDR1 SGHTA, CDR2 FQGNSA. The CDR3 spans 15 residues. The trim removed 11 bases at V and 4 bases at J, leaving 13 bases unmatched. The CDR3 DNA reads as TGTGCCTCCTTCCGGGCCTCAGGGGGCACCGGGGAGCTGTTTTTT. Translated, it gives CASFRASGGTGELFF.

The chain is built from TRBV18 and TRBJ1-1; D might be TRBD1 (6 bases). Trimming removed 0 bases from V and 5 bases from J, with 16 bases in between. The CDR3 totals 16 residues. Germline values: CDR1 KGHSH, CDR2 LQKENI. The CDR3 region has the DNA TGTGCCAGCTCACCACCGATGGGGGGCCTAAGGACTGAAGCTTTCTTT. It translates to CASSPPMGGLRTEAFF. The full variable domain, with the rest looked up from reference TRBV18 and TRBJ1-1, is NAGVMQNPRHLVRRRGQEARLRCSPMKGHSHVYWYRQLPEEGLKFMVYLQKENIIDESGMPKERFSAEFPKEGPSILRIQQVVRGDSAAYFCASSPPMGGLRTEAFFGQGTRLTVV.